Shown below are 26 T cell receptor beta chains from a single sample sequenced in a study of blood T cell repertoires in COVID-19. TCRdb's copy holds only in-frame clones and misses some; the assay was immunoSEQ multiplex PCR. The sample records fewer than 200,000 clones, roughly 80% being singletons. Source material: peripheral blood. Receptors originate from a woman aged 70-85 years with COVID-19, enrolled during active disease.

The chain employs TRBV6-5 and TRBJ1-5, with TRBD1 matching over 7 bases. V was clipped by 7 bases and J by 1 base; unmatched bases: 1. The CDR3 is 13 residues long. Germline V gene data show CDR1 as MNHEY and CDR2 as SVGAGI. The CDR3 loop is CASTRGSNQPQHF. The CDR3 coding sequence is TGTGCCAGCACCAGGGGGAGCAATCAGCCCCAGCATTTT.

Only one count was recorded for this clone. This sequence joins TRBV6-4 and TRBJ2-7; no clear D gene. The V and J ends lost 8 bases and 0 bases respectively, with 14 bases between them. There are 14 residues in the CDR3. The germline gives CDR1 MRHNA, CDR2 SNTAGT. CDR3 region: CASHSGLLSYEQYF. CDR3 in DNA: TGTGCCAGCCACAGTGGGTTGCTCTCCTACGAGCAGTACTTC.

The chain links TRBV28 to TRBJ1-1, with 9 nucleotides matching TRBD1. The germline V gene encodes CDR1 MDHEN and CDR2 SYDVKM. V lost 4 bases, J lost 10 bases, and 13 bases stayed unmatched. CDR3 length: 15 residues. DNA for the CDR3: TGTGCCAGCAGTTCTGGACAGGGGCCGGGTGGTGGAGCTTTCTTT. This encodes CASSSGQGPGGGAFF.

This CDR3 reads CASSTGTGSREQFF. The DNA for the CDR3 is TGTGCCAGTAGTACTGGGACAGGGTCCCGTGAGCAGTTCTTC. This chain connects TRBV19 to TRBJ2-1, with 9 bases that match TRBD1. Germline trimming cut 4 bases from V and 9 bases from J; bases unmatched to any gene: 7. Germline V CDR1 and CDR2: LNHDA, SQIVND (reference sequence). The CDR3 has 14 residues.

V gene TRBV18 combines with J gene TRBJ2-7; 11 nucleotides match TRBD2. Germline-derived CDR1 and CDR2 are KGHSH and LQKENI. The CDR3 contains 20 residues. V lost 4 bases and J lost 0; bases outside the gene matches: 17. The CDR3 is CASSLATLSGTSGFSYEQYF. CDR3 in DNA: TGTGCCAGCTCACTAGCAACCTTATCCGGGACTAGCGGTTTCTCCTACGAGCAGTACTTC.

CDR3 amino acids: CASSPKGKSPGGHTDTQYF. CDR3 in DNA: TGTGCCAGCAGCCCTAAGGGTAAATCTCCGGGAGGGCACACAGATACGCAGTATTTT. The chain combines TRBV7-3 with TRBJ2-3, with 8 bases lining up with TRBD2. CDR3 size: 19 residues. Germline V gene sequence: CDR1 SGHTA, CDR2 FQGTGA. J gave up 2 bases and V 5 bases, and 18 bases lay outside the gene matches.

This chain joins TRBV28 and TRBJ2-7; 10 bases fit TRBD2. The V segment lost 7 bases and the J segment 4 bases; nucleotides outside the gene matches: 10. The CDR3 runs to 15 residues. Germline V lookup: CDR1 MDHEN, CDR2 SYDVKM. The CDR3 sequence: CASISGASGSYEQYF. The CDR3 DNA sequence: TGTGCCAGCATCTCCGGGGCTAGCGGGAGTTACGAGCAGTACTTC.

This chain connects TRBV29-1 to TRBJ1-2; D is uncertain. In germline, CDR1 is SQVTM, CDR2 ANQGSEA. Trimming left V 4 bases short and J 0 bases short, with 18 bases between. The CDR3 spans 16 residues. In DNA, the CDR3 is TGCAGCGTTGGGGCCGGAGGCATAAGGGCTAACTATGGCTACACCTTC. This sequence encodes CSVGAGGIRANYGYTF.

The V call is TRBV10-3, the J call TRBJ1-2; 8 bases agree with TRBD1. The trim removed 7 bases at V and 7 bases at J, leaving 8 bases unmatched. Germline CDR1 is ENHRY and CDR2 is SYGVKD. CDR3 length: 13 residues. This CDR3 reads CAITVDRGAGYTF. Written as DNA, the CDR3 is TGTGCCATCACCGTCGACAGGGGAGCTGGCTACACCTTC.

The CDR3 nucleotides are TGTGCCAGCAGCGTAGGTGGGCCCTACAATGAGCAGTTCTTC. It is translated as CASSVGGPYNEQFF. This chain uses TRBV9 with TRBJ2-1; unclear D gene. The CDR3 consists of 14 residues. The germline V gene encodes CDR1 SGDLS and CDR2 YYNGEE. V lost 0 bases and J 2 bases, leaving 6 bases between the germline ends.

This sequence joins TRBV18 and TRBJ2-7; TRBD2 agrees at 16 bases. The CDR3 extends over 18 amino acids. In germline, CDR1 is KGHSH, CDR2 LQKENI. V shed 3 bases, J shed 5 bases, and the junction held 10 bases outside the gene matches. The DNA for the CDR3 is TGTGCCAGCTCACCTACGGGGACTAGCGGGAGGGGGAAAAACGAGCAGTACTTC. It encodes CASSPTGTSGRGKNEQYF.

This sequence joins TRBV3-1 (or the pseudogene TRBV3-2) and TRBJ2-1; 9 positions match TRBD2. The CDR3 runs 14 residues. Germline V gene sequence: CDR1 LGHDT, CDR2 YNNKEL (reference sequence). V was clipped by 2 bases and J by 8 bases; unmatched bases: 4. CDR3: CASSQNGGRDEQFF. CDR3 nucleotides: TGTGCCAGCAGCCAAAACGGCGGGAGGGATGAGCAGTTCTTC.

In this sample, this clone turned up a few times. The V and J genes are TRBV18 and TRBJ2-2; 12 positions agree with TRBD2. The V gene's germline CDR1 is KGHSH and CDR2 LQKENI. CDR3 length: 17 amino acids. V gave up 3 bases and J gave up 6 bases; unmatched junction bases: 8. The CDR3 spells CASSPNSLAGGAGELFF. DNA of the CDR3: TGTGCCAGCTCACCGAACTCGCTAGCGGGAGGGGCCGGGGAGCTGTTTTTT.

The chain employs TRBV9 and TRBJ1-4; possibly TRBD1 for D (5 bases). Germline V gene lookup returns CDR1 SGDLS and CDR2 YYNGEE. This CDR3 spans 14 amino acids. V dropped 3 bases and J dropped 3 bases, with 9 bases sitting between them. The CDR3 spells CASSEGFANEKLFF. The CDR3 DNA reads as TGTGCCAGCAGCGAGGGGTTCGCTAATGAAAAACTGTTTTTT.

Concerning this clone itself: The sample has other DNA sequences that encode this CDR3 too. The CDR3 protein is CASSPPGLAGYTDTQYF. CDR3 coding DNA: TGTGCCAGCTCACCCCCCGGGCTAGCGGGGTACACAGATACGCAGTATTTT. The rearrangement links TRBV18 to TRBJ2-3; 9 bases match TRBD2. The junction had 9 bases not matched to a gene; V was cut back by 3 bases and J by 2 bases. Germline assignment: CDR1 KGHSH and CDR2 LQKENI. The length of the CDR3 is 17 residues.

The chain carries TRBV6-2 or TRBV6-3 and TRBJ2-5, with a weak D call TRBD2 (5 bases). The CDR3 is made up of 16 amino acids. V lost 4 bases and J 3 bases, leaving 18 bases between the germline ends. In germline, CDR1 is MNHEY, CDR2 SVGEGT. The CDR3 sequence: CASSSLVASTKETQYF. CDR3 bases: TGTGCCAGCAGTTCCTTGGTAGCGAGCACAAAAGAGACCCAGTACTTC.

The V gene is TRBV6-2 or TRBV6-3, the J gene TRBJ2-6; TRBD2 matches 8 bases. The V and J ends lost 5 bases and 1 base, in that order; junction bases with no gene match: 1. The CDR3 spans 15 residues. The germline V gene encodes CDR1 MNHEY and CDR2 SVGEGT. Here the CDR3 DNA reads TGTGCCAGCAGTCCGGGAGGGTCTGGGGCCAACGTCCTGACTTTC. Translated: CASSPGGSGANVLTF.

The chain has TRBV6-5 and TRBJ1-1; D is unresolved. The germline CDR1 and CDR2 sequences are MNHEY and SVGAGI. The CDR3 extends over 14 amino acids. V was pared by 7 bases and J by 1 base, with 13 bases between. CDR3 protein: CASKREEGNTEAFF. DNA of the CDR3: TGTGCCAGCAAGCGCGAGGAGGGGAACACTGAAGCTTTCTTT.

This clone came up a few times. CDR3: CASSLSGMPYEQYF. CDR3 nucleotides: TGCGCCAGCAGCTTGTCAGGAATGCCCTACGAGCAGTACTTC. J is TRBJ2-7 and V is TRBV5-1; D uncertain. This CDR3 spans 14 amino acids. Trimming pared 1 base from V and 2 bases from J, leaving 10 bases between. Germline V CDR1 and CDR2: SGHRS, YFSETQ.

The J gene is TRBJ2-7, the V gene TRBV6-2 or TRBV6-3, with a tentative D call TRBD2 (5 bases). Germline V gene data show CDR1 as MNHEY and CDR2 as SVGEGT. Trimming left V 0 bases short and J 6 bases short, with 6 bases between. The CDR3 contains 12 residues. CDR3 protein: CASSYSAGEQYF. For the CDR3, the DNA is TGTGCCAGCAGTTACTCCGCGGGCGAGCAGTACTTC.

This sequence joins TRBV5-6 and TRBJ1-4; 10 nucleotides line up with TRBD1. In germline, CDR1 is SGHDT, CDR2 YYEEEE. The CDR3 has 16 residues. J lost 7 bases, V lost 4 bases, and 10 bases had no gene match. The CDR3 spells CASSASGGTGVEKLFF. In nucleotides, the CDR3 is TGTGCCAGCAGCGCATCCGGTGGGACAGGGGTTGAAAAACTGTTTTTT.

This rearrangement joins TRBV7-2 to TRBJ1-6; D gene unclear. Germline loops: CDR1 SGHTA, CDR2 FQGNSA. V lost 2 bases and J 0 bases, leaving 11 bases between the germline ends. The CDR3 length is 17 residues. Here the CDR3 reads CASSLRPRSSYNSPLHF. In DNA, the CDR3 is TGTGCCAGCAGCTTACGGCCTAGGAGCTCCTATAATTCACCCCTCCACTTT. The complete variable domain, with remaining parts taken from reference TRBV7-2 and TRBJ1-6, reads GAGVSQSPSNKVTEKGKDVELRCDPISGHTALYWYRQSLGQGLEFLIYFQGNSAPDKSGLPSDRFSAERTGGSVSTLTIQRTQQEDSAVYLCASSLRPRSSYNSPLHFGNGTRLTVT.

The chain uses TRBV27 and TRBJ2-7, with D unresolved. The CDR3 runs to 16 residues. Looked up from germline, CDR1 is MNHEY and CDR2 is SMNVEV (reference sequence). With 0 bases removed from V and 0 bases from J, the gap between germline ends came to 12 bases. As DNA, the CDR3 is TGTGCCAGCAGTTTATCGACGAGACATTCCTCCTACGAGCAGTACTTC. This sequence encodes CASSLSTRHSSYEQYF.

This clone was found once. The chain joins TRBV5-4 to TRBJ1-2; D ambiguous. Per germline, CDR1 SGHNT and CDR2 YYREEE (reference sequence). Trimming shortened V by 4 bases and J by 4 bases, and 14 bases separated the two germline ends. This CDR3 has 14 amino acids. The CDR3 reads CASSQSQRSYGYTF. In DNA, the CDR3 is TGTGCCAGCAGCCAAAGCCAGCGATCCTATGGCTACACCTTC.

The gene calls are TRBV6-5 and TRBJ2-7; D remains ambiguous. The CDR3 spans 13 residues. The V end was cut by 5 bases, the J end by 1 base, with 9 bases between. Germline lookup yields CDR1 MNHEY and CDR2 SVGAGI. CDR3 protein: CASSLQRSYEQYF. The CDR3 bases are TGTGCCAGCAGTCTACAGAGATCCTACGAGCAGTACTTC.

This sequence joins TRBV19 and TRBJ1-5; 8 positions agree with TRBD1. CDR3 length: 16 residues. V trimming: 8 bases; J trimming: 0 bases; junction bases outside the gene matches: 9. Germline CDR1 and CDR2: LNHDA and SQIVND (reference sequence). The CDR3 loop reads CASQTDREFSNQPQHF. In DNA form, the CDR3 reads TGTGCCAGTCAGACGGACAGGGAATTTAGCAATCAGCCCCAGCATTTT.